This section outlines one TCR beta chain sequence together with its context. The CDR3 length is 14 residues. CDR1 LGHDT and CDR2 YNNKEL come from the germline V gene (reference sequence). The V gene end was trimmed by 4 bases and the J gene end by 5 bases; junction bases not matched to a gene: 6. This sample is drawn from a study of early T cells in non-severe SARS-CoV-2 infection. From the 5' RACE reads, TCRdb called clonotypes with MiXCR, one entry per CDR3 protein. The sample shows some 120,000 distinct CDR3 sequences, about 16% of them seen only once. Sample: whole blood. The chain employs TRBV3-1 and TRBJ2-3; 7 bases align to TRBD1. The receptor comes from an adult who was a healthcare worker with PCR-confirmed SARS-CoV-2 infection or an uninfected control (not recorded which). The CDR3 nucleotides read TGTGCCAGCAGCCCGCGACAGGGCATAGATACGCAGTATTTT. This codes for CASSPRQGIDTQYF.